Ten or more counts support the clone carrying this T cell receptor beta chain. What it binds is unknown. The TCR beta CDR3 regions underwent amplification using RNA transcripts as the source. First-round RT-PCR targeting the TCR CDR3 was performed with the HTBI primer set. TCRdb processed the multiplex PCR reads anew with MiXCR; each CDR3 protein has one entry. The table lists 690,000 or so distinct CDR3 sequences, around 19% of them singletons. Diagnosing involved the use of clinical symptoms, serum thyroxine and TRAb, thyroid ultrasound and orbital computed tomography. This record comes from a study of T cells in Graves' hyperthyroidism and ophthalmopathy. Study at large: Pretreatment peripheral blood was obtained at initial diagnosis. Findings of the study overall: Blood held most thyroid clonotypes expanded above 0.001 frequency.

Looked up from germline, CDR1 is SGDLS and CDR2 is YYNGEE. The CDR3 length is 14 residues. Deletions cut 4 bases from V and 0 bases from J, with 11 bases between. V and J are TRBV9 and TRBJ2-7; possibly TRBD1 for D (6 bases). This sequence originates from a woman aged 45-65 years with Graves' hyperthyroidism that later progressed to Graves' ophthalmopathy. The sample was blood. The CDR3 here is CASSPTGNSYEQYF. The DNA for the CDR3 is TGTGCCAGCAGCCCTACAGGGAACTCCTACGAGCAGTACTTC.